This entry features one TCR beta chain sequence. These data belong to a study of blood T cell repertoires in COVID-19. Turning to the study itself: Nucleic acid was either cDNA or gDNA, and it came from T cells, B-cell-depleted T cells, or PBMCs.

CDR1 is KGHSH, CDR2 LQKENI, per germline. V was cut by 2 bases and J by 0 bases, with 7 bases left in between. The CDR3 has 15 residues. Individuals aged 18 to 89 years were recruited from about two dozen US areas. Profiled with immunoSEQ multiplex PCR; TCRdb holds only in-frame clones, not every one. Of some 140,000 clones listed, 80% to 85% are singletons. The sequencing sample was made of PBMCs or T cells enriched from blood (not recorded which). V usage is TRBV18 and J usage is TRBJ2-2; D is ambiguous. The TCR was taken from a man aged 35 to 55 with acute COVID-19. The DNA for the CDR3 is TGTGCCAGCTCACCAAAACAATCGAACACCGGGGAGCTGTTTTTT. Translation: CASSPKQSNTGELFF. Full variable domain (outside the CDR3, taken from reference TRBV18 and TRBJ2-2): NAGVMQNPRHLVRRRGQEARLRCSPMKGHSHVYWYRQLPEEGLKFMVYLQKENIIDESGMPKERFSAEFPKEGPSILRIQQVVRGDSAAYFCASSPKQSNTGELFFGEGSRLTVL.